This TCR beta chain was identified during a study of blood T cell repertoires in COVID-19. Losses at the gene ends were 8 bases for V and 1 base for J; bases not matched to a gene: 5. The CDR3 has 13 residues. Germline V gene lookup returns CDR1 LGHDT and CDR2 YNNKEL (reference sequence). Original processing methods: From reference gene primer amplification, estimates of nucleated cell counts were derived. This table comes from immunoSEQ multiplex PCR, and its TCRdb copy is limited to in-frame clones, with some not included. V and J calls and clone size are as listed in that table; D and trimming were resolved from the DNA. This table has 70,000 to 95,000 clones, 80% to 90% appearing once.

The chain employs TRBV3-1 (or the pseudogene TRBV3-2) and TRBJ2-7, with 7 bases fitting TRBD2. The sequenced sample was peripheral blood. The sequence came from a woman of 80 years or more with acute or convalescent COVID-19. The CDR3 region has the DNA TGTGCCAGCTCTCAGCGGGGTTCCTACGAGCAGTACTTC. Residues: CASSQRGSYEQYF.